These 9 T cell receptor beta chains share one sample of origin, sequenced in a study of cytomegalovirus exposure and HLA in healthy donors. Use of 60 Vbeta and 13 Jbeta primers characterized the PCR. Libraries were prepared by immunoSEQ multiplex PCR; TCRdb keeps only in-frame clonotypes and omits some of them. The sample carries fewer than 250,000 clones, around 83% recorded once. The specimen sequenced was PBMCs. The origin of the receptors is a woman aged 45-65 years in good health and CMV-seropositive.

The chain has TRBV29-1 and TRBJ1-2, with TRBD1 matching over 7 bases. The V segment lost 3 bases and the J segment 5 bases; nucleotides outside the gene matches: 9. The CDR3 is 14 amino acids. Per the germline V gene, CDR1 is SQVTM and CDR2 is ANQGSEA. CDR3 in amino acids: CSVDGQGESYGYTF. The CDR3 region has the DNA TGCAGCGTTGATGGTCAGGGGGAAAGTTATGGCTACACCTTC.

The chain employs TRBV4-2 and TRBJ2-1; D ambiguous. Germline V gives CDR1 LGHNA, CDR2 YNFKEQ. The CDR3 sequence is 13 residues long. V lost 1 base and J lost 10, with 11 bases in between. The CDR3 spells CASSQGEVSEQFF. The CDR3 DNA follows: TGTGCCAGCAGCCAAGGAGAGGTGAGCGAGCAGTTCTTC.

DNA for the CDR3: TGTGCCAGCAGCGCCCGGGACAGGGCCGACTCTAACTATGGCTACACCTTC. Protein product: CASSARDRADSNYGYTF. The genes are TRBV9 and TRBJ1-2; 9 nucleotides agree with TRBD1. J gave up 0 bases and V 3 bases, and 9 bases lay outside the gene matches. The CDR3 spans 17 residues. CDR1 and CDR2 from the germline V gene are SGDLS and YYNGEE.

The J gene is TRBJ1-1, the V gene TRBV28; D not certain. The germline CDR1 and CDR2 sequences are MDHEN and SYDVKM. The CDR3 has 12 residues. V was clipped by 3 bases and J by 9 bases, with 11 bases between them. This CDR3 reads CASSLLSEKAFF. In nucleotides, the CDR3 is TGTGCCAGCAGTTTGCTGTCTGAGAAAGCTTTCTTT. The whole variable domain, remainder taken from reference TRBV28 and TRBJ1-1, is DVKVTQSSRYLVKRTGEKVFLECVQDMDHENMFWYRQDPGLGLRLIYFSYDVKMKEKGDIPEGYSVSREKKERFSLILESASTNQTSMYLCASSLLSEKAFFGQGTRLTVV.

The chain employs TRBV4-2 and TRBJ1-1, with D tentatively TRBD1 (6 bases). The CDR3 sequence is 14 residues long. V gave up 0 bases and J gave up 7 bases, with 12 bases separating them. The germline V gene has CDR1 LGHNA and CDR2 YNFKEQ. In DNA, the CDR3 is TGTGCCAGCAGCCAAGAATCAGGGGTCGGTGAAGCTTTCTTT. Translating gives CASSQESGVGEAFF.

The chain is built from TRBV30 and TRBJ1-2; no clear D gene. Germline CDR1 is GTSNPN and CDR2 is SVGIG (reference sequence). Trimming stripped 8 bases from V and 1 base from J, with 11 bases between. The CDR3 runs to 12 residues. Written as DNA, the CDR3 is TGTGCCCAAAAGCCGTTTAACTATGGCTACACCTTC. It translates to CAQKPFNYGYTF.

This clone was observed a single time. This chain connects TRBV19 to TRBJ2-2; D is perhaps TRBD2 (6 bases). CDR3 length: 16 residues. The ends were cut back, 7 bases at V and 0 bases at J, with 15 bases in the middle. From germline, CDR1 is LNHDA and CDR2 SQIVND (reference sequence). DNA for the CDR3: TGTGCCAGTATCGATTTGGGGGGACCGAACACCGGGGAGCTGTTTTTT. This gives the protein CASIDLGGPNTGELFF.

V usage is TRBV7-6 and J usage is TRBJ2-1, with a tentative D call TRBD1 (5 bases). CDR1 is SGHVS, CDR2 FNYEAQ, per germline. Between the trimmed V and J ends, which lost 5 bases and 4 bases, there was a span of 15 bases. The CDR3 runs 15 residues. The CDR3 protein is CASSRIPQGYNEQFF. Here the CDR3 DNA reads TGTGCCAGCAGCCGGATACCTCAGGGTTACAATGAGCAGTTCTTC.

The rearrangement uses TRBV2 and TRBJ1-3; 9 positions match TRBD1. The CDR3 runs 16 residues. Germline lookup yields CDR1 SNHLY and CDR2 FYNNEI. V dropped 6 bases and J dropped 1; count of bases not matched to a gene: 7. This chain's CDR3 is CASRVTGGLSGNTIYF. The CDR3 nucleotides read TGTGCCAGCAGGGTGACAGGGGGTTTGTCTGGAAACACCATATATTTT.